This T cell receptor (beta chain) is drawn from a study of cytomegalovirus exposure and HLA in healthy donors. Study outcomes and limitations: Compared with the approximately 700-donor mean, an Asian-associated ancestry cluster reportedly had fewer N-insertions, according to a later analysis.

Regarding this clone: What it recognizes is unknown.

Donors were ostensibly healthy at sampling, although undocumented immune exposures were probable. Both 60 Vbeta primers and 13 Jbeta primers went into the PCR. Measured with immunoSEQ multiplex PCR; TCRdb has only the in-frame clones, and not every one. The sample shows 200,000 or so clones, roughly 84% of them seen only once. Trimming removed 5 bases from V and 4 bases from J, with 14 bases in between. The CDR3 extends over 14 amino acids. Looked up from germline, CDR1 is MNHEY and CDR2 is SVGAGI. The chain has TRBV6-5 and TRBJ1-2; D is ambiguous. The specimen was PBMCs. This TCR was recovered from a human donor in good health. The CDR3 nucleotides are TGTGCCAGCAGTACACGAGGCGGCCTCTATGGCTACACCTTC. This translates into CASSTRGGLYGYTF.